This T cell receptor beta chain is drawn from a study of T cells of healthy individuals. Germline V gives CDR1 SGHTA, CDR2 FQGTGA. There are 14 residues in the CDR3. Trimming stripped 5 bases from V and 2 bases from J, with 12 bases between. TCRdb passed the 5' RACE reads through MiXCR, listing each CDR3 protein once. The sample includes about 41,000 distinct CDR3 sequences, 3.5% to 5.5% of them seen just once. This clonotype was recorded a few times. The rearrangement links TRBV7-3 to TRBJ1-2; D possibly corresponds to TRBD1 (6 bases). The sequence came from a human donor in good health. This chain's CDR3 is CASSPDTGNYGYTF. The CDR3 DNA reads TGTGCCAGCAGCCCAGACACAGGGAACTATGGCTACACCTTC.